The 15 T cell receptor beta chains reported below all come from one sample, sequenced in a study of blood T cell repertoires in COVID-19. TCRdb keeps only in-frame clones here, not all; method: immunoSEQ multiplex PCR. The sample has over 200,000 clones, 89% seen once. The specimen was peripheral blood. The receptor source for this set is a man aged 55 to 70 who had recovered from COVID-19.

This clone was found a few times. The rearrangement uses TRBV7-3 and TRBJ1-2; D is unresolved. V was cut by 0 bases and J by 7 bases, with 9 bases left in between. This CDR3 has 13 amino acids. Germline V lookup: CDR1 SGHTA, CDR2 FQGTGA. CDR3 DNA sequence: TGTGCCAGCAGCTTAACGACCGACACTGGCTACACCTTC. It codes for CASSLTTDTGYTF.

This chain links TRBV6-5 with TRBJ2-5, with D perhaps TRBD1 (6 bases). The CDR3 contains 15 residues. Germline assignment: CDR1 MNHEY and CDR2 SVGAGI. V lost 11 bases and J lost 1, with 20 bases in between. Here the CDR3 reads CAGSRGGPRQETQYF. As DNA, the CDR3 is TGTGCCGGGTCGAGAGGGGGACCACGCCAAGAGACCCAGTACTTC.

This clone was seen just once. This chain links TRBV5-1 with TRBJ1-2; 9 positions match TRBD1. Germline CDR1 is SGHRS and CDR2 is YFSETQ. The CDR3 spans 14 residues. V was pared by 5 bases and J by 4 bases, with 6 bases of the junction left unmatched. In DNA form, the CDR3 reads TGCGCCAGCAGTTACACAGGGGGCGGCTATGGCTACACCTTC. This encodes CASSYTGGGYGYTF.

The chain has TRBV18 and TRBJ1-2, with a tentative D call TRBD1 (5 bases). CDR1 and CDR2 from the germline V gene are KGHSH and LQKENI. V shed 0 bases and J shed 4 bases, with 15 bases lying between them. The CDR3 consists of 16 residues. CDR3: CASSPPGDSNVYGYTF. The DNA for the CDR3 is TGTGCCAGCTCACCACCGGGGGACTCCAACGTCTATGGCTACACCTTC.

The genes are TRBV11-2 and TRBJ2-7; D not certain. Trimming shortened V by 0 bases and J by 3 bases, and 3 bases separated the two germline ends. The germline gives CDR1 SGHAT, CDR2 FQNNGV. The CDR3 runs 12 residues. CDR3 DNA sequence: TGTGCCAGCAGCTTAGACGGCTACGAGCAGTACTTC. Translating gives CASSLDGYEQYF.

V gene TRBV25-1 combines with J gene TRBJ1-2; the D is unclear. This CDR3 contains 14 residues. The ends were cut back, 7 bases at V and 0 bases at J, with 12 bases in the middle. Germline CDR1 is MGHDK and CDR2 is SYGVNS. This CDR3 reads CASNEAGSNYGYTF. The CDR3 DNA reads as TGTGCCAGCAACGAAGCAGGCTCTAACTATGGCTACACCTTC.

V usage is TRBV5-1 and J usage is TRBJ2-3; 8 bases line up with TRBD1. There are 14 residues in the CDR3. CDR1 is SGHRS, CDR2 YFSETQ, per germline. Trimming removed 4 bases from V and 3 bases from J; junction bases left unmatched: 4. The CDR3 DNA is TGCGCCAGCAGCCAGGACAGGGTTACAGATACGCAGTATTTT. As protein: CASSQDRVTDTQYF. The variable domain in full, with the rest retrieved from reference TRBV5-1 and TRBJ2-3, is KAGVTQTPRYLIKTRGQQVTLSCSPISGHRSVSWYQQTPGQGLQFLFEYFSETQRNKGNFPGRFSGRQFSNSRSEMNVSTLELGDSALYLCASSQDRVTDTQYFGPGTRLTVL.

A note on this clone: Mismatch with germline at one junction end may stem from a read error. This chain uses TRBV19 with TRBJ2-1, with D possibly being TRBD2 (5 bases). The CDR3 length is 10 residues. CDR1 is LNHDA and CDR2 is SQIVND in the germline V gene (reference sequence). The CDR3 here is CASSDRGRVF. For the CDR3, the DNA is TGTGCCAGTAGCGACCGTGGGCGGGTCTTC.

The gene calls are TRBV28 and TRBJ2-1; possible D gene TRBD1, 6 bases. The CDR3 contains 15 residues. Germline CDR1 is MDHEN and CDR2 is SYDVKM. V was cut by 3 bases and J by 4 bases, with 13 bases left in between. In nucleotides, the CDR3 is TGTGCCAGCAGTTTCCCAGGGGCGGGTTACAATGAGCAGTTCTTC. Amino acid sequence: CASSFPGAGYNEQFF.

This clone was seen a single time. V is TRBV6-2 or TRBV6-3 and J is TRBJ1-5; 8 bases align to TRBD1. The CDR3 is 15 amino acids. The V segment lost 5 bases and the J segment 6 bases; nucleotides outside the gene matches: 9. The germline V gene encodes CDR1 MNHEY and CDR2 SVGEGT. DNA of the CDR3: TGTGCCAGCAGTCCCCGGGACAGGTTTTCTCAGCCCCAGCATTTT. It translates to CASSPRDRFSQPQHF.

This chain links TRBV7-2 with TRBJ1-1, with D uncertain. The CDR3 is 13 residues long. Trimming removed 0 bases from V and 1 base from J, with 3 bases in between. Germline assignment: CDR1 SGHTA and CDR2 FQGNSA. CDR3 region: CASSLAQNTEAFF. CDR3 DNA: TGTGCCAGCAGCTTAGCACAGAACACTGAAGCTTTCTTT. The full variable domain, rest sourced from reference TRBV7-2 and TRBJ1-1, is GAGVSQSPSNKVTEKGKDVELRCDPISGHTALYWYRQSLGQGLEFLIYFQGNSAPDKSGLPSDRFSAERTGGSVSTLTIQRTQQEDSAVYLCASSLAQNTEAFFGQGTRLTVV.

The CDR3 spells CASSLKTSGTDTQYF. The CDR3 DNA reads TGTGCCAGCAGCTTAAAAACTAGCGGGACAGATACGCAGTATTTT. The chain links TRBV7-2 to TRBJ2-3; TRBD2 agrees at 9 bases. The germline gives CDR1 SGHTA, CDR2 FQGNSA. The CDR3 loop spans 15 amino acids. V was pared by 2 bases and J by 3 bases, with 3 bases of the junction left unmatched.

CDR3 sequence: CASSVASGTFPDTQYF. As DNA, the CDR3 is TGTGCCAGCAGCGTAGCGTCTGGGACTTTCCCCGATACGCAGTATTTT. The chain has TRBV9 and TRBJ2-3; TRBD2 might be the D (6 bases). V was pared by 0 bases and J by 6 bases, with 17 bases between. Germline V lookup: CDR1 SGDLS, CDR2 YYNGEE. The CDR3 totals 16 residues. Complete variable domain (other parts from reference TRBV9 and TRBJ2-3): DSGVTQTPKHLITATGQRVTLRCSPRSGDLSVYWYQQSLDQGLQFLIQYYNGEERAKGNILERFSAQQFPDLHSELNLSSLELGDSALYFCASSVASGTFPDTQYFGPGTRLTVL.

The V gene is TRBV7-9, the J gene TRBJ1-3, with D possibly TRBD1 on 6 matching bases. The V and J ends lost 5 bases and 2 bases respectively, with 13 bases between them. The CDR3 is made up of 15 amino acids. Germline V lookup: CDR1 SEHNR, CDR2 FQNEAQ (reference sequence). The DNA for the CDR3 is TGTGCCAGCAGCGTACAGGGTTCCCCTGGAAACACCATATATTTT. It translates to CASSVQGSPGNTIYF.

The chain uses TRBV12-5 and TRBJ1-1; 8 nucleotides align to TRBD1. The length of the CDR3 is 15 residues. The V gene end was trimmed by 2 bases and the J gene end by 8 bases; junction bases not matched to a gene: 10. CDR1 is LGHNT and CDR2 is FRNRAP in the germline V gene. The CDR3: CASGLLRTGIAEAFF. The CDR3 bases are TGTGCTAGTGGTTTGTTACGGACAGGGATCGCAGAAGCTTTCTTT. Full variable domain (rest looked up from reference TRBV12-5 and TRBJ1-1): DARVTQTPRHKVTEMGQEVTMRCQPILGHNTVFWYRQTMMQGLELLAYFRNRAPLDDSGMPKDRFSAEMPDATLATLKIQPSEPRDSAVYFCASGLLRTGIAEAFFGQGTRLTVV.